This entry features one T cell receptor (beta chain) sequence. This specimen belongs to a study of blood T cell repertoires in COVID-19. CDR1 is LNHDA and CDR2 is SQIVND in the germline V gene (reference sequence). CDR3 length equals 14 residues. J gave up 2 bases and V 6 bases, and 5 bases lay outside the gene matches. Per the study methods: Using reference gene primer amplification, nucleated cell counts were estimated. Data came from immunoSEQ multiplex PCR; TCRdb stores just in-frame clones and leaves some out. V, J and clone size are taken as reported in that table, and D and trimming were inferred from the DNA itself. The sample includes 95,000 to 110,000 clones, under 95% of them seen just once.

This sequence originates from a woman in her twenties or thirties with acute or convalescent COVID-19. This rearrangement joins TRBV19 to TRBJ1-2; TRBD1 aligns across 8 bases. The sequenced sample consisted of peripheral blood. The CDR3 region is CASRGPGGNYGYTF. The CDR3 DNA is TGTGCCAGTAGGGGTCCAGGGGGCAACTATGGCTACACCTTC.